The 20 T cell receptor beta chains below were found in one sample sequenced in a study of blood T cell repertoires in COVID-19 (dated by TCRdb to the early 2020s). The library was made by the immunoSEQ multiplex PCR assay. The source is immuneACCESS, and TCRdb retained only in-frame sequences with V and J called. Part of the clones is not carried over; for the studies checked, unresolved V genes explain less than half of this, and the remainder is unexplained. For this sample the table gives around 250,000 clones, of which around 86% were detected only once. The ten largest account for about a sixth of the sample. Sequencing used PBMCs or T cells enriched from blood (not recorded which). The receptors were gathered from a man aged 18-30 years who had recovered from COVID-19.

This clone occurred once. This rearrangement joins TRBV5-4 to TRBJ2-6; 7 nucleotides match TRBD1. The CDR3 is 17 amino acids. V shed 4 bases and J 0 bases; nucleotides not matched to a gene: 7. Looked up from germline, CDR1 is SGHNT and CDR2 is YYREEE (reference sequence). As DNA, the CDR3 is TGTGCCAGCAGCATCGACAGGGTTAGCTCTGGGGCCAACGTCCTGACTTTC. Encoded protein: CASSIDRVSSGANVLTF.

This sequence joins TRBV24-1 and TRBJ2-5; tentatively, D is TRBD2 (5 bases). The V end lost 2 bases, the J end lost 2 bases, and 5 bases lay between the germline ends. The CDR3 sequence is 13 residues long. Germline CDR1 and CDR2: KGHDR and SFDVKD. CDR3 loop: CATSDSGQETQYF. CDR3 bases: TGTGCCACCAGTGATTCGGGGCAAGAGACCCAGTACTTC.

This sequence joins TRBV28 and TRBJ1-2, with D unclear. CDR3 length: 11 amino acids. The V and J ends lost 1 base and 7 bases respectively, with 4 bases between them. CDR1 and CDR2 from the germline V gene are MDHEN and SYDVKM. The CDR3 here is CASSLSGGYTF. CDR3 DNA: TGTGCCAGCAGTTTATCCGGTGGCTACACCTTC.

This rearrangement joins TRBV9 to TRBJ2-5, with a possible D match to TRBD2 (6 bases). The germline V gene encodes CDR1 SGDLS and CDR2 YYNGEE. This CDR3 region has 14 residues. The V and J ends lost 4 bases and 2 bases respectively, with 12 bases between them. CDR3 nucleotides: TGTGCCAGCAGCCCGGGTGGGGGGCAAGAGACCCAGTACTTC. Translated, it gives CASSPGGGQETQYF.

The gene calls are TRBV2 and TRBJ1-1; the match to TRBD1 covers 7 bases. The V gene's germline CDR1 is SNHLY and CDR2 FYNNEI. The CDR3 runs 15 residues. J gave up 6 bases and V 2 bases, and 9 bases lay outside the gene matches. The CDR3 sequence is CASSEFRTGKSEAFF. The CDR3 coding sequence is TGTGCCAGCAGTGAATTCCGGACAGGAAAGTCTGAAGCTTTCTTT. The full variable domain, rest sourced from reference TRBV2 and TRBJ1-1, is EPEVTQTPSHQVTQMGQEVILRCVPISNHLYFYWYRQILGQKVEFLVSFYNNEISEKSEIFDDQFSVERPDGSNFTLKIRSTKLEDSAMYFCASSEFRTGKSEAFFGQGTRLTVV.

The CDR3 spells CASSAISTYEQYF. In DNA form, the CDR3 reads TGTGCCAGCAGTGCTATTTCCACCTACGAGCAGTACTTC. The chain recombines TRBV28 with TRBJ2-7; D ambiguous. Trimming took off 5 bases at V and 2 bases at J, with 10 bases between the two ends. The CDR3 extends over 13 amino acids. The germline V gene encodes CDR1 MDHEN and CDR2 SYDVKM. Supplemented by reference TRBV28 and TRBJ2-7, the full variable domain reads DVKVTQSSRYLVKRTGEKVFLECVQDMDHENMFWYRQDPGLGLRLIYFSYDVKMKEKGDIPEGYSVSREKKERFSLILESASTNQTSMYLCASSAISTYEQYFGPGTRLTVT.

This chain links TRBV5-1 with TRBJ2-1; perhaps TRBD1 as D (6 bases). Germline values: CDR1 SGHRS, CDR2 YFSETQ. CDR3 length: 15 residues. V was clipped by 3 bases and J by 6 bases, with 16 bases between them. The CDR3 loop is CASSSGASPSNEQFF. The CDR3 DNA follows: TGCGCCAGCAGCTCAGGGGCTTCTCCTTCCAATGAGCAGTTCTTC.

The CDR3 DNA reads as TGTGCCAGCAGCAGGGACAGGGAGTTCTTCAATGAGCAGTTCTTC. As protein: CASSRDREFFNEQFF. The chain recombines TRBV5-4 with TRBJ2-1; 9 nucleotides match TRBD1. The CDR3 length is 15 residues. Looked up from germline, CDR1 is SGHNT and CDR2 is YYREEE (reference sequence). After removal of 4 bases from V and 6 bases from J, the junction contained 8 bases not matched to a gene.

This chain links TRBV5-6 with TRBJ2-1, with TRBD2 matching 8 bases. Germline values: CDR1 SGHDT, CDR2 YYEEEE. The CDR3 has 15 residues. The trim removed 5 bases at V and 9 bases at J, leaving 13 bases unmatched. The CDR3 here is CASRGQAGEATEQFF. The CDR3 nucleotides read TGTGCCAGCAGGGGACAAGCGGGAGAGGCAACTGAGCAGTTCTTC.

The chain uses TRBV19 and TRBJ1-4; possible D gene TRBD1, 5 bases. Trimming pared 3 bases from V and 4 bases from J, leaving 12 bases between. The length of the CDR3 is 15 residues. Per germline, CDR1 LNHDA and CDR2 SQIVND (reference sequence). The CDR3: CASSIRQQLNEKLFF. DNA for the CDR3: TGTGCCAGTAGTATCCGACAGCAGCTTAATGAAAAACTGTTTTTT.

CDR3 in amino acids: CASSPDGGTQYF. The CDR3 DNA reads TGTGCCAGCAGTCCAGACGGGGGGACCCAGTACTTC. The V and J genes are TRBV12-3 or TRBV12-4 and TRBJ2-5; a possible D gene is TRBD2 (6 bases). The V end lost 5 bases, the J end lost 7 bases, and 11 bases lay between the germline ends. The CDR3 is made up of 12 amino acids.

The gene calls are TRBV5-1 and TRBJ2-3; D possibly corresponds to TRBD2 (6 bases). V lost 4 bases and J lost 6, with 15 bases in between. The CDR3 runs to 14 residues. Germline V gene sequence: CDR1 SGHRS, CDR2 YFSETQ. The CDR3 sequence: CASSLVRGEDTQYF. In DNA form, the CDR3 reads TGCGCCAGCAGCCTGGTGCGGGGTGAGGATACGCAGTATTTT.

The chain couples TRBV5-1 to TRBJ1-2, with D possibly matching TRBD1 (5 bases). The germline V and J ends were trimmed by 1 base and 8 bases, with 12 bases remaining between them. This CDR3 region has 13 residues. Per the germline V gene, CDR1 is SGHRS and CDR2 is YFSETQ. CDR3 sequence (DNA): TGCGCCAGCAGCTTGCGGGACGGAGGGGGCTACACCTTC. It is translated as CASSLRDGGGYTF.

CDR3 sequence: CASSMVQHGYTF. The CDR3, as DNA: TGTGCCAGTAGTATGGTACAGCATGGCTACACCTTC. V usage is TRBV19 and J usage is TRBJ1-2; D remains unclear. This CDR3 has 12 residues. V was pared by 3 bases and J by 6 bases, with 8 bases between. From germline, CDR1 is LNHDA and CDR2 SQIVND (reference sequence).

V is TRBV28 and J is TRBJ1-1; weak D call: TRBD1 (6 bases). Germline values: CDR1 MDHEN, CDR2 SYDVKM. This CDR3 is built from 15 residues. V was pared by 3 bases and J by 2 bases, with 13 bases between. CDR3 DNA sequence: TGTGCCAGCAGTTTGGGCGGACAGACCAACACTGAAGCTTTCTTT. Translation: CASSLGGQTNTEAFF.

The CDR3 protein is CASSPGQGIYEQYF. The DNA of the CDR3 is TGTGCCAGCAGCCCGGGACAGGGAATCTACGAGCAGTACTTC. The chain joins TRBV3-1 (or the pseudogene TRBV3-2) to TRBJ2-7, with 9 bases that match TRBD1. Germline V CDR1 and CDR2: LGHDT, YNNKEL (reference sequence). The V segment lost 4 bases and the J segment 3 bases; nucleotides outside the gene matches: 4. This CDR3 contains 14 residues.

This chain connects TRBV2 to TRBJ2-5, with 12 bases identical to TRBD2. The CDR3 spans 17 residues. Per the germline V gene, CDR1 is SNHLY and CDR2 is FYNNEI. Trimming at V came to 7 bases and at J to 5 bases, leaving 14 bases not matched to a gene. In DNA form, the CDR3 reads TGTGCCAGCATTCTTTCAGACGGGCTAGCGGGGGGGGAGACCCAGTACTTC. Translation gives CASILSDGLAGGETQYF.

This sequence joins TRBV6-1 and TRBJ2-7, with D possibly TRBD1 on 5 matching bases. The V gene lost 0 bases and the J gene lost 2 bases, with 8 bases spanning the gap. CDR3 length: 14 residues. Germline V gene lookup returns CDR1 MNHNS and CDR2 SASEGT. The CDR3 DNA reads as TGTGCCAGCAGTGAAGCGGCGACAGCCTACGAGCAGTACTTC. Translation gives CASSEAATAYEQYF.

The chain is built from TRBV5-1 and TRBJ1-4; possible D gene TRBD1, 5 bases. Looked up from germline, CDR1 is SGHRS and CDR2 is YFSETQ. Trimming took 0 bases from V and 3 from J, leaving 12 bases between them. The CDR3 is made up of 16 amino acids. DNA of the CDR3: TGCGCCAGCAGCTTGGGCAGGGCTTCGGCTAATGAAAAACTGTTTTTT. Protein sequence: CASSLGRASANEKLFF.

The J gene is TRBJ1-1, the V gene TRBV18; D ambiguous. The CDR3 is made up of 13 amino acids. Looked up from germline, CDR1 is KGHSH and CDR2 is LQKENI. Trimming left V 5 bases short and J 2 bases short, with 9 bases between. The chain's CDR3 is CASSGQVNTEAFF. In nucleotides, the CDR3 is TGTGCCAGCTCAGGCCAGGTCAACACTGAAGCTTTCTTT.